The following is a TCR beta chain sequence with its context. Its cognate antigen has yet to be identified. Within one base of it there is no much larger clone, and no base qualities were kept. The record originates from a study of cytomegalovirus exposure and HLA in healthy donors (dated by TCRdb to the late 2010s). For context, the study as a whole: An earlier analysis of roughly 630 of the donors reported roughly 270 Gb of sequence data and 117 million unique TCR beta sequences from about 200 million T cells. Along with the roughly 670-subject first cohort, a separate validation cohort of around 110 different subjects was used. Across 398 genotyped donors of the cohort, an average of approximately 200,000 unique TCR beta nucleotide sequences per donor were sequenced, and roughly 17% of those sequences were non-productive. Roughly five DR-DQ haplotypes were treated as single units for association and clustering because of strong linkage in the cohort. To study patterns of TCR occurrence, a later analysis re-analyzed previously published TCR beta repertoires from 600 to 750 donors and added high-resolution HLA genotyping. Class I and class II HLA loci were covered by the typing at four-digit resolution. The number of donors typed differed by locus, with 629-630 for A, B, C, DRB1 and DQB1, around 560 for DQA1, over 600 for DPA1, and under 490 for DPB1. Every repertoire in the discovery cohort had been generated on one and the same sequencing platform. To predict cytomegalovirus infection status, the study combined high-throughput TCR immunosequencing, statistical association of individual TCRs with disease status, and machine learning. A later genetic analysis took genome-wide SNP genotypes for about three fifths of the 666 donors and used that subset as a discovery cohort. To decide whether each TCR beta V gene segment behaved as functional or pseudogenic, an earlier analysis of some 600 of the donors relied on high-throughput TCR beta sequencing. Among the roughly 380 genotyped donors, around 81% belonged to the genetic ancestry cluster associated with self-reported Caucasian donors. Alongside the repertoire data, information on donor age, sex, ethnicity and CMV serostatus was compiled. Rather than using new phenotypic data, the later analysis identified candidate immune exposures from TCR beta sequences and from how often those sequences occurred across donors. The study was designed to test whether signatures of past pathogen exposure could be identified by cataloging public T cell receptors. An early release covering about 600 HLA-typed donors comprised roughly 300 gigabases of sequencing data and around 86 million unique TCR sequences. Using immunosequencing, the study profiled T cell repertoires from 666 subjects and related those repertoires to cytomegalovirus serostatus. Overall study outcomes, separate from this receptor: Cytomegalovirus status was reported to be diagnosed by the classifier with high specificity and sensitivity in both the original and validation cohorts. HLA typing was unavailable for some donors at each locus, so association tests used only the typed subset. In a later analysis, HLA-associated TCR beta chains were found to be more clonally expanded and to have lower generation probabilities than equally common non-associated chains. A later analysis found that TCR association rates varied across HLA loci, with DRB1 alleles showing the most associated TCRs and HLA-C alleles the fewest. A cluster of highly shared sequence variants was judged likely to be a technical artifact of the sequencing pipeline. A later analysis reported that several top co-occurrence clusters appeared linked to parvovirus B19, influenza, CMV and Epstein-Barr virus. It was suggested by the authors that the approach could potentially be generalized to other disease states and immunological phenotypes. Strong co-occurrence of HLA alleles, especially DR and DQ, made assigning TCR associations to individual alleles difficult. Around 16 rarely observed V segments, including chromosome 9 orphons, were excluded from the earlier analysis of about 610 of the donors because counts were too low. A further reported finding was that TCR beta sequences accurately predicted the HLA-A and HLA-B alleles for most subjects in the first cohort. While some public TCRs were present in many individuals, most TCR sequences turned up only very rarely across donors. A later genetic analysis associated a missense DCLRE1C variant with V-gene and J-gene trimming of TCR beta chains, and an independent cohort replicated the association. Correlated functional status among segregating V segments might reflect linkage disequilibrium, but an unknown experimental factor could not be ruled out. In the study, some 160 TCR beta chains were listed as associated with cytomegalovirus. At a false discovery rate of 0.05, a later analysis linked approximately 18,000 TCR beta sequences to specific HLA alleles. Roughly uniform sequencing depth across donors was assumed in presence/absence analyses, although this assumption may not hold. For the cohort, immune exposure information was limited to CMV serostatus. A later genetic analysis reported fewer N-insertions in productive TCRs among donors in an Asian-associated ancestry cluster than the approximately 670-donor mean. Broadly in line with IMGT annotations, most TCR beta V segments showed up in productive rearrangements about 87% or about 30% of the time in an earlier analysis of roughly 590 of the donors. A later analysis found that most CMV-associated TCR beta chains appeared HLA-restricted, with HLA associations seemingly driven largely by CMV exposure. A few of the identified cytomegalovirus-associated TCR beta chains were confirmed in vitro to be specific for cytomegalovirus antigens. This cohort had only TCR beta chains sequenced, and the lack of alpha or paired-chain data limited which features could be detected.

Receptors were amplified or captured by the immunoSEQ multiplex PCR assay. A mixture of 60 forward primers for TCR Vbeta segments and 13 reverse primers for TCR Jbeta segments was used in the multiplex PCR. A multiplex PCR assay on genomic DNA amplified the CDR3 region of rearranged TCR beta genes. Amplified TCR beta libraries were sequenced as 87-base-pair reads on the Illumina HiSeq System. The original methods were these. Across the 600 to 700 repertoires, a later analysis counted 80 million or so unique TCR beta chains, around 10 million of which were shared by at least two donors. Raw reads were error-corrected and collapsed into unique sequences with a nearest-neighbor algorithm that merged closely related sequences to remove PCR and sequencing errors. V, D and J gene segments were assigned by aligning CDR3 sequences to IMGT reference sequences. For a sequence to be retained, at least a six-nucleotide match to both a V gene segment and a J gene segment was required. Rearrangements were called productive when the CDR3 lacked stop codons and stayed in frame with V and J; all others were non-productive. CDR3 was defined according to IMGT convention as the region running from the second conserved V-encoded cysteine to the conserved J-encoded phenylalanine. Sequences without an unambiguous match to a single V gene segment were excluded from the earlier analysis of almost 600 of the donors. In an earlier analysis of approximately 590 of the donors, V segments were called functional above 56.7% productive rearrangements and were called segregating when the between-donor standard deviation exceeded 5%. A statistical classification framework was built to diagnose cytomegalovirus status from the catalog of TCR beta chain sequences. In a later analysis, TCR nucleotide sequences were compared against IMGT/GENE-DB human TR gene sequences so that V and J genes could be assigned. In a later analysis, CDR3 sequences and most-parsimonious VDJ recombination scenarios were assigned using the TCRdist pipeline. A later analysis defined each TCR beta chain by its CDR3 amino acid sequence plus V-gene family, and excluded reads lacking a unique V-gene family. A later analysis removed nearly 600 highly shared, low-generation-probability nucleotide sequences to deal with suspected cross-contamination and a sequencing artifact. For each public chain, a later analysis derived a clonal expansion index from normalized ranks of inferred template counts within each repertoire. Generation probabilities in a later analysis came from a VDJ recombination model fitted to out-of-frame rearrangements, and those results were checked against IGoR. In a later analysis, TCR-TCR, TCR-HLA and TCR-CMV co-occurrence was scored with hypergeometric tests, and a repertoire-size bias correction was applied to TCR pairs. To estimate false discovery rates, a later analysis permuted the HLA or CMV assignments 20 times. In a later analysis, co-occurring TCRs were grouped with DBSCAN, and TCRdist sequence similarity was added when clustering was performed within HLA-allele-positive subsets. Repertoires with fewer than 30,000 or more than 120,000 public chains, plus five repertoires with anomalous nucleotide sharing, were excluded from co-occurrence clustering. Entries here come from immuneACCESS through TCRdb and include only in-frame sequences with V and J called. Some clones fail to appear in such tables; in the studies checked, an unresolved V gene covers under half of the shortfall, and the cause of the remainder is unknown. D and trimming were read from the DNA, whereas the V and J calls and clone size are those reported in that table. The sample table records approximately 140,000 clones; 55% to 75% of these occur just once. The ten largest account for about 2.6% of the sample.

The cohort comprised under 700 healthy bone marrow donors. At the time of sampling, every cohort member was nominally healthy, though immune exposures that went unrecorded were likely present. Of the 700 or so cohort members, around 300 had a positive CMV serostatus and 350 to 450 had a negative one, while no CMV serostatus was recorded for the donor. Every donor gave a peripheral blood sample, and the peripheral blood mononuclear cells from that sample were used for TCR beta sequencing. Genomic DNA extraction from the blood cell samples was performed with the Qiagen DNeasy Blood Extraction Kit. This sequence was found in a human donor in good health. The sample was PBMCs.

This receptor has the CDR3 CASSLGGGFYGYTF. The nucleotides are TGTGCCAGCAGTTTGGGGGGGGGATTCTATGGCTACACCTTC. The chain was built from TRBV27 and TRBJ1-2; D gene: possibly TRBD1, on 5 matching bases. Including the terminal cysteine and phenylalanine, the CDR3 comprises 14 residues. Only CDR3 DNA is held: 42 bases, read in frame from base 1. Via the germline V gene (reference sequence), CDR1 is MNHEY and CDR2 SMNVEV. The V end loses 3 bases and the J end loses 4 bases, and a stretch of 12 bases separates them.